This T cell receptor beta chain was documented in a study of STAT5B mutations in CD4+ large granular lymphocyte leukemia. Study as a whole: The CDR3 'QG' motif was associated with a particular HLA allele among healthy donors. Whole-study findings and limits: Top patient clones used TRBV06 genes more often: 8/27 versus 2/35 in controls. About a quarter of private leukemic clonotypes occurred rarely in other patients' non-leukemic repertoires.

In the case of this clone: Its antigen is as yet unknown.

Sequencing was at survey level. The protocol was immunoSEQ multiplex PCR, while the TCRdb copy is restricted to in-frame clones and leaves out a portion. The sample has about 32,000 clones, around nine tenths seen once; the top ten hold roughly 0.38%. This CDR3 region has 15 residues. Germline V lookup: CDR1 KGHSH, CDR2 LQKENI. The V gene lost 3 bases and the J gene lost 2 bases, with 13 bases spanning the gap. The sequence came from a human donor in good health. The chain uses TRBV18 and TRBJ1-2, with D perhaps TRBD1 (5 bases). The sequenced sample consisted of CD4+ T cells from blood buffy coats. The CDR3 spells CASSPEGTLNYGYTF. In nucleotides, the CDR3 is TGTGCCAGCTCACCGGAGGGGACGCTCAACTATGGCTACACCTTC. Supplemented by reference TRBV18 and TRBJ1-2, the full variable domain reads NAGVMQNPRHLVRRRGQEARLRCSPMKGHSHVYWYRQLPEEGLKFMVYLQKENIIDESGMPKERFSAEFPKEGPSILRIQQVVRGDSAAYFCASSPEGTLNYGYTFGSGTRLTVV.